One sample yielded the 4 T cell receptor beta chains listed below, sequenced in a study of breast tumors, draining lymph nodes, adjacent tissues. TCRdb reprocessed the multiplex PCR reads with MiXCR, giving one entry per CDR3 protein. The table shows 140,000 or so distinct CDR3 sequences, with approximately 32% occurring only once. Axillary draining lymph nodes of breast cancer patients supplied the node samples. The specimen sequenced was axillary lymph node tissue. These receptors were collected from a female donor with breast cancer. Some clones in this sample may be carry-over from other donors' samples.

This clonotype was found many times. The CDR3 here is CASTHGTGGETQYF. The CDR3 region has the DNA TGTGCCAGCACTCACGGGACAGGCGGAGAGACCCAGTACTTC. The chain carries TRBV2 and TRBJ2-5, with TRBD1 matching over 8 bases. Germline trimming cut 7 bases from V and 4 bases from J; bases unmatched to any gene: 8. The length of the CDR3 is 14 residues. The germline CDR1 and CDR2 sequences are SNHLY and FYNNEI. The full variable domain, in which reference TRBV2 and TRBJ2-5 provide the parts outside the CDR3, is EPEVTQTPSHQVTQMGQEVILRCVPISNHLYFYWYRQILGQKVEFLVSFYNNEISEKSEIFDDQFSVERPDGSNFTLKIRSTKLEDSAMYFCASTHGTGGETQYFGPGTRLLVL.

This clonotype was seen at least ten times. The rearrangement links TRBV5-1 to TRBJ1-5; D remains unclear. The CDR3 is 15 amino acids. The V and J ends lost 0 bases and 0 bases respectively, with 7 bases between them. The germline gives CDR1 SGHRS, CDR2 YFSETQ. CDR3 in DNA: TGCGCCAGCAGCTTGGAAGGGTCTAGCAATCAGCCCCAGCATTTT. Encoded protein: CASSLEGSSNQPQHF. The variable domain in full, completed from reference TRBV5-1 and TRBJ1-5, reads KAGVTQTPRYLIKTRGQQVTLSCSPISGHRSVSWYQQTPGQGLQFLFEYFSETQRNKGNFPGRFSGRQFSNSRSEMNVSTLELGDSALYLCASSLEGSSNQPQHFGDGTRLSIL.

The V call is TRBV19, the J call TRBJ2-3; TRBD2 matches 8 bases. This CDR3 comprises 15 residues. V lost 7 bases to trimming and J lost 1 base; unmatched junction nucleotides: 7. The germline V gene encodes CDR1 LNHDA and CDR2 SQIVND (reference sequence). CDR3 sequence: CASKPLLAGTDTQYF. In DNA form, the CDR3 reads TGTGCCAGTAAACCTTTACTAGCGGGCACAGATACGCAGTATTTT.

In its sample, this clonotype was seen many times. The CDR3 region has the DNA TGTGCCAGCAGCTTAGGCGGCAATCTCGGGGCCAACGTCCTGACTTTC. Its translation: CASSLGGNLGANVLTF. The rearrangement uses TRBV7-2 and TRBJ2-6; no firm D call. V lost 1 base, J lost 4 bases, and 11 bases lay in between. Germline V gene data show CDR1 as SGHTA and CDR2 as FQGNSA. There are 16 residues in the CDR3.